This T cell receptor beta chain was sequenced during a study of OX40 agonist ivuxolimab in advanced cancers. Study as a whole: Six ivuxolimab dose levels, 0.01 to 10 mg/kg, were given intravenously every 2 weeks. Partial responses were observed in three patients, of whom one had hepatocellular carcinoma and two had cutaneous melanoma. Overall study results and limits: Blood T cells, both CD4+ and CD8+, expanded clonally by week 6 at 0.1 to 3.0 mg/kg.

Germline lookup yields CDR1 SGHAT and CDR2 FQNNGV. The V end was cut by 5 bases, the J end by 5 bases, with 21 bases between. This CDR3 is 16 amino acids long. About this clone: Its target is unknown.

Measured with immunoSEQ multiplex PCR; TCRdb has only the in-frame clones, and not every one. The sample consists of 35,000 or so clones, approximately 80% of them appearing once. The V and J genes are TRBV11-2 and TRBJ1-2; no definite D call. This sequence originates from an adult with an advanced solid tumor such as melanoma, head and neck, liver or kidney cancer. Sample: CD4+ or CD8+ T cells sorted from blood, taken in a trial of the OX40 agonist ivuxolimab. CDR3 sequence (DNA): TGTGCCAGCAGCCCAGATGGGTTCGACACGGGGTATGGCTACACCTTC. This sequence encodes CASSPDGFDTGYGYTF.